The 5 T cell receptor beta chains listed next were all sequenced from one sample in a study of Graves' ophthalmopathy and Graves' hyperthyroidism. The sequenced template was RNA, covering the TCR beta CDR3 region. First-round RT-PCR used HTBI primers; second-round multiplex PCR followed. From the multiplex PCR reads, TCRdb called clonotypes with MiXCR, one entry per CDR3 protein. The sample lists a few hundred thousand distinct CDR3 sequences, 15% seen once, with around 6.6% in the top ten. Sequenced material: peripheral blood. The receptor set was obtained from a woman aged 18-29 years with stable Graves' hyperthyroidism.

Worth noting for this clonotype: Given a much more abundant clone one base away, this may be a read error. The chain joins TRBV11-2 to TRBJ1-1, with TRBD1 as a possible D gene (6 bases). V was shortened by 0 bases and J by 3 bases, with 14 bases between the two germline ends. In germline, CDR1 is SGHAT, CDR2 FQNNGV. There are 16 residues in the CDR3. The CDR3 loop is CASSLEGAMVDTEAFF. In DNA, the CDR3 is TGTGCCAGCAGCTTAGAGGGGGCGATGGTTGACACTGAAGCTTTCTTT.

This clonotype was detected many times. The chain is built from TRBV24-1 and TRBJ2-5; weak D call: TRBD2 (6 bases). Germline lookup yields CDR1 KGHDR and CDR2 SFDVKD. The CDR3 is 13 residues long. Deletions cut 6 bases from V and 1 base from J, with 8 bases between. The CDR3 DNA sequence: TGTGCCACCAGTTACGGGGGCCAAGAGACCCAGTACTTC. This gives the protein CATSYGGQETQYF.

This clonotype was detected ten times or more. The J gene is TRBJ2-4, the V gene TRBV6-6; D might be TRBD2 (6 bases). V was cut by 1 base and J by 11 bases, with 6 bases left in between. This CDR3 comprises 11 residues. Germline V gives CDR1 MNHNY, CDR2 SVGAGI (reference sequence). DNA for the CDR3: TGTGCCAGCAGTTACTGGGGGGTTCAGTACTTC. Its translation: CASSYWGVQYF.

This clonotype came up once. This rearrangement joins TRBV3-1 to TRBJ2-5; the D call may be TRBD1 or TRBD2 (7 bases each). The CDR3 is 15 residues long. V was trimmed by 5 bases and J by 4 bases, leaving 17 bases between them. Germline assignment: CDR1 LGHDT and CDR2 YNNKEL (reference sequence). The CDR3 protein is CASSDTGEGAETQYF. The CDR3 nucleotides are TGTGCCAGCAGCGACACAGGGGAGGGGGCAGAGACCCAGTACTTC.

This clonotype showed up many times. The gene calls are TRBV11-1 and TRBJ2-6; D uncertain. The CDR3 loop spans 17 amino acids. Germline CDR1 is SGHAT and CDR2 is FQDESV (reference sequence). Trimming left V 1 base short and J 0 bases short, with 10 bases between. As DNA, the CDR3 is TGTGCCAGCAGCTTAGACGGACGGGTCTCTGGGGCCAACGTCCTGACTTTC. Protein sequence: CASSLDGRVSGANVLTF.